This T cell receptor (beta chain) was sequenced in a study of T-cell memory formation after mild COVID-19. This clonotype was detected only a few times. Its antigen remains unidentified. J gave up 6 bases and V 6 bases, and 5 bases lay outside the gene matches. Germline V lookup: CDR1 MNHEY, CDR2 SVGEGT. This CDR3 spans 14 amino acids. Findings of the study overall: Shrinking CD4+ clones were chiefly CM and EM; CD8+ ones were chiefly EMRA.

One entry per CDR3 protein results from TCRdb running MiXCR on the 5' RACE reads. The sample has roughly 250,000 distinct CDR3 sequences, roughly a sixth seen once. The receptor was isolated from a man aged 18 to 30 who had mild COVID-19 (a few samples of this study predate the infection). Cell type and time point are not known. Sequencing input: PBMCs or a T cell subset sorted from them (not recorded which). This sequence joins TRBV6-2 or TRBV6-3 and TRBJ2-2; 9 nucleotides align to TRBD2. The CDR3 region is CASSPSGGPGELFF. In DNA form, the CDR3 reads TGTGCCAGCAGCCCCAGCGGGGGGCCCGGGGAGCTGTTTTTT.